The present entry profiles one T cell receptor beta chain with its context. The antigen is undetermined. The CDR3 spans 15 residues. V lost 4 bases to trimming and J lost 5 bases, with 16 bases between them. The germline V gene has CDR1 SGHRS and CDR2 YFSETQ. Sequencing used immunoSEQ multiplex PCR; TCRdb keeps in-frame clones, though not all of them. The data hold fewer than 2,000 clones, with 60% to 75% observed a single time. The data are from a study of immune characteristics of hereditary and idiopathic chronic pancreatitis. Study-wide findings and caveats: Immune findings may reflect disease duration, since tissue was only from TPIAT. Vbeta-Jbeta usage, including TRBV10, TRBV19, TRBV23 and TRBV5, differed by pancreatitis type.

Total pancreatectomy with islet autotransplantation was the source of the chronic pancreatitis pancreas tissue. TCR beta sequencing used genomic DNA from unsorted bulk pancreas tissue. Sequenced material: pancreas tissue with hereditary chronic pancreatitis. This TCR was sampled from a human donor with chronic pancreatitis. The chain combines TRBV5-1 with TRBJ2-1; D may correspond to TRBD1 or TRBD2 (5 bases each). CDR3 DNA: TGCGCCAGCAGCACGGATGGGACCGTTAACAATGAGCAGTTCTTC. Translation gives CASSTDGTVNNEQFF.